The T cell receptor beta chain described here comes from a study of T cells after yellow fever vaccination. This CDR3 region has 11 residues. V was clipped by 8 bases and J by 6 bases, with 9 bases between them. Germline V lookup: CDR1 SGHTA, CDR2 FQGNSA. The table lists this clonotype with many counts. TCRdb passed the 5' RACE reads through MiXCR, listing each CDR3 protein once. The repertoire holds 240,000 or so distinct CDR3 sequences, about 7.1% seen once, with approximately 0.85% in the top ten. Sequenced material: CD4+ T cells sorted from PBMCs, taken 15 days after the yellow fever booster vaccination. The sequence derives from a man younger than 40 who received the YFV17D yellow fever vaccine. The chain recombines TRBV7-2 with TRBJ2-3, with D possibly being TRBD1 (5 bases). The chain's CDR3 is CASQGMDTQYF. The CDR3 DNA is TGTGCCAGCCAGGGAATGGATACGCAGTATTTT.